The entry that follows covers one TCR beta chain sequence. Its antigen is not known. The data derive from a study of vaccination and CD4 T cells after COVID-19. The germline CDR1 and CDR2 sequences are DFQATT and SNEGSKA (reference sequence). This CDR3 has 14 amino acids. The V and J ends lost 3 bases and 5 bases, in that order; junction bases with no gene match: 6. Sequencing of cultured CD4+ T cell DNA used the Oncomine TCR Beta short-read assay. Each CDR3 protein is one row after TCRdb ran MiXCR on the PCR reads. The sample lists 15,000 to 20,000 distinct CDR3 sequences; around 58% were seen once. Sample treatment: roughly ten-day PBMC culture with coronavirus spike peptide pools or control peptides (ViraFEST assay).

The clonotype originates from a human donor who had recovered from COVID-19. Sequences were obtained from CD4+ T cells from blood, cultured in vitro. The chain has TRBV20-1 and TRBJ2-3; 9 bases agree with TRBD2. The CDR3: CSASRGRAIDTQYF. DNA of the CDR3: TGCAGTGCTAGTCGCGGGAGGGCCATAGATACGCAGTATTTT.